This T cell receptor beta chain was recorded in a study of T cells in Graves' hyperthyroidism and ophthalmopathy. General observations from the study: Blood also contained most expanded thyroid clonotypes above 0.001.

The CDR3 totals 16 residues. From germline, CDR1 is MNHEY and CDR2 SVGEGT. Trimming left V 2 bases short and J 7 bases short, with 20 bases between. A few counts support this clonotype. Its antigen is not identified. Diagnosing involved the use of clinical symptoms, serum thyroxine and TRAb, thyroid ultrasound and orbital computed tomography. TCR beta CDR3 sequences were amplified from RNA transcripts. The HTBI primer set drove a first-round RT-PCR of the TCR CDR3. TCRdb reprocessed the multiplex PCR reads with MiXCR, giving one entry per CDR3 protein. The sample has some 270,000 distinct CDR3 sequences, roughly 22% seen once.

The sample comprised blood. The source is a middle-aged woman with Graves' ophthalmopathy. The genes are TRBV6-2 or TRBV6-3 and TRBJ2-5; TRBD1 is a possible D gene (8 bases). The CDR3 nucleotides are TGTGCCAGCAGTTACGACGGGAGGACAGGGTTAGTGACCCAGTACTTC. Amino acid sequence: CASSYDGRTGLVTQYF.